Presented here are 30 T cell receptor beta chains from one specimen sequenced in a study of blood T cell repertoires in COVID-19. Profiling relied on immunoSEQ multiplex PCR, and the TCRdb table lists in-frame clones only, not all of them. The table lists 250,000 to 300,000 clones, roughly 92% of them singletons. Source material: peripheral blood. These receptors all come from a woman younger than 45 with COVID-19, enrolled during active disease.

Only one count was recorded for this clone. This rearrangement joins TRBV13 to TRBJ1-6; D call uncertain. This CDR3 comprises 15 residues. The germline V gene encodes CDR1 PRHDT and CDR2 FYEKMQ (reference sequence). V was clipped by 2 bases and J by 9 bases, with 14 bases between them. CDR3 nucleotides: TGTGCCAGCAGCTTATATGGGTCGAGGTCTTCACCCCTCCACTTT. Translating gives CASSLYGSRSSPLHF.

The genes are TRBV12-3 or TRBV12-4 and TRBJ2-5, with no clear D. Trimming took 5 bases from V and 2 from J, leaving 9 bases between them. The CDR3 has 13 amino acids. CDR3 in amino acids: CASSDRVQETQYF. The CDR3 coding sequence is TGTGCCAGCAGTGACCGGGTACAAGAGACCCAGTACTTC.

The rearrangement links TRBV2 to TRBJ1-2; weak D call: TRBD1 (5 bases). The CDR3 is 15 amino acids. V was shortened by 2 bases and J by 4 bases, with 14 bases between the two germline ends. Germline assignment: CDR1 SNHLY and CDR2 FYNNEI. Here the CDR3 reads CASSERVRGLYGYTF. The DNA of the CDR3 is TGTGCCAGCAGTGAAAGGGTGAGGGGACTCTATGGCTACACCTTC. Full variable domain (outside the CDR3, taken from reference TRBV2 and TRBJ1-2): EPEVTQTPSHQVTQMGQEVILRCVPISNHLYFYWYRQILGQKVEFLVSFYNNEISEKSEIFDDQFSVERPDGSNFTLKIRSTKLEDSAMYFCASSERVRGLYGYTFGSGTRLTVV.

This chain links TRBV7-3 with TRBJ1-3; maybe TRBD1 (6 bases). The germline CDR1 and CDR2 sequences are SGHTA and FQGTGA. V was pared by 6 bases and J by 0 bases, with 9 bases between. This CDR3 has 14 amino acids. CDR3 protein: CASRRTVSGNTIYF. The CDR3 DNA reads TGTGCCAGCAGACGGACAGTCTCTGGAAACACCATATATTTT.

CDR3 nucleotide sequence: TGTGCCAGCAGCTTATGGACAGGGATAACCTACAATGAGCAGTTCTTC. Residues: CASSLWTGITYNEQFF. This chain joins TRBV5-6 and TRBJ2-1; 8 bases are shared with TRBD1. Germline V gives CDR1 SGHDT, CDR2 YYEEEE. The CDR3 is 16 residues long. V lost 2 bases and J lost 2; bases outside the gene matches: 6.

The chain uses TRBV6-7 and TRBJ2-6; D gene uncertain. TRBV6-7 is reported as an ORF; its role is uncertain. The V end lost 2 bases, the J end lost 4 bases, and 12 bases lay between the germline ends. The CDR3 is 16 residues long. The CDR3: CASSYRVSPGANVLTF. The CDR3 region has the DNA TGTGCCAGCAGTTACCGAGTCTCGCCCGGGGCCAACGTCCTGACTTTC.

This clone appeared a single time. The chain recombines TRBV5-8 with TRBJ1-2, with 7 nucleotides matching TRBD1. V was pared by 4 bases and J by 7 bases, with 7 bases of the junction left unmatched. The CDR3 sequence is 13 residues long. The germline V gene encodes CDR1 SGHTS and CDR2 YDEGEE. Here the CDR3 DNA reads TGTGCCAGCAGCCGCGGGACAGCCTCTGGCTACACCTTC. Encoded protein: CASSRGTASGYTF.

The chain recombines TRBV6-1 with TRBJ1-1; the D gene is possibly TRBD1 (6 bases). V was trimmed by 6 bases and J by 5 bases, leaving 10 bases between them. The CDR3 loop spans 12 amino acids. The V gene's germline CDR1 is MNHNS and CDR2 SASEGT. CDR3 DNA: TGTGCCAGCAGCCTCCAGGGGACTGAAGCTTTCTTT. It yields the protein CASSLQGTEAFF.

The rearrangement uses TRBV5-6 and TRBJ1-1, with 7 bases matching TRBD1. J was trimmed by 11 bases and V by 3 bases; bases with no gene match: 10. This CDR3 has 13 residues. Germline V gene lookup returns CDR1 SGHDT and CDR2 YYEEEE. CDR3 sequence (DNA): TGTGCCAGCAGCTGGGGACAGCAGACAGGGGCTTTCTTT. Amino acids: CASSWGQQTGAFF.

The gene calls are TRBV3-1 (or the pseudogene TRBV3-2) and TRBJ2-1; perhaps TRBD1 as D (6 bases). There are 16 residues in the CDR3. Germline CDR1 LGHDT, CDR2 YNNKEL (reference sequence). Trimming pared 5 bases from V and 2 bases from J, leaving 16 bases between. CDR3 bases: TGTGCCAGCAGCATTACAGGGAGTAGGGCCTACAATGAGCAGTTCTTC. Amino acids: CASSITGSRAYNEQFF.

The chain links TRBV6-5 to TRBJ1-2; the match to TRBD1 covers 9 bases. The CDR3 is 13 residues long. CDR1 and CDR2 from the germline V gene are MNHEY and SVGAGI. Losses at the gene ends were 6 bases for V and 7 bases for J; bases not matched to a gene: 6. The CDR3 loop reads CASRLGQGSGYTF. CDR3 DNA: TGTGCCAGCAGATTAGGACAGGGGAGTGGCTACACCTTC.

Points on this clone: At one boundary the junction diverges from the germline segment, which might be a read error. CDR3 region: CASSVAGPLGEQFF. CDR3 in DNA: TGTGCCAGCAGCGTAGCGGGGCCACTTGGGGAGCAGTTCTTC. The gene calls are TRBV7-6 and TRBJ2-1; 8 nucleotides match TRBD2. There are 14 residues in the CDR3. CDR1 SGHVS and CDR2 FNYEAQ come from the germline V gene.

The chain couples TRBV6-5 to TRBJ1-2, with TRBD1 identical over 10 bases. There are 14 residues in the CDR3. J lost 8 bases, V lost 5 bases, and 8 bases had no gene match. Germline-derived CDR1 and CDR2 are MNHEY and SVGAGI. The CDR3 bases are TGTGCCAGCAGTCCGGGACAGGGGAGGGGAGGCTACACCTTC. Its translation: CASSPGQGRGGYTF.

The chain recombines TRBV6-5 with TRBJ1-6; unclear D gene. Germline CDR1 reads MNHEY; CDR2 reads SVGAGI. The CDR3 is 14 residues long. Trimming stripped 7 bases from V and 8 bases from J, with 15 bases between. The CDR3 sequence is CASTRERVDSPLHF. CDR3 bases: TGTGCCAGCACCCGGGAGAGGGTTGATTCACCCCTCCACTTT.

This clone has just one count. The chain's CDR3 is CAWSVPGENYGYTF. CDR3 coding DNA: TGTGCCTGGAGTGTACCAGGGGAAAACTATGGCTACACCTTC. This chain uses TRBV30 with TRBJ1-2; perhaps TRBD1 as D (6 bases). The CDR3 consists of 14 residues. In germline, CDR1 is GTSNPN, CDR2 SVGIG (reference sequence). V gave up 0 bases and J gave up 2 bases, with 10 bases separating them.

The rearrangement joins TRBV7-2 to TRBJ2-3; D may be TRBD2 (5 bases). The CDR3 contains 15 residues. V shed 5 bases and J shed 2 bases, with 14 bases lying between them. The germline CDR1 and CDR2 sequences are SGHTA and FQGNSA. CDR3 in DNA: TGTGCCAGCAGCACCCAGGACTCCCACACAGATACGCAGTATTTT. Its translation: CASSTQDSHTDTQYF.

V gene TRBV5-8 combines with J gene TRBJ2-1; D perhaps matches TRBD2 (6 bases). From germline, CDR1 is SGHTS and CDR2 YDEGEE. The CDR3 is 14 amino acids. Trimming pared 6 bases from V and 1 base from J, leaving 11 bases between. CDR3: CASIRELSYNEQFF. CDR3 bases: TGTGCCAGCATCCGGGAGTTATCCTACAATGAGCAGTTCTTC.

There are a few counts of this clone. The chain recombines TRBV27 with TRBJ2-1, with 11 nucleotides matching TRBD2. V trimming: 0 bases; J trimming: 5 bases; junction bases outside the gene matches: 3. The CDR3 covers 16 residues. The germline V gene encodes CDR1 MNHEY and CDR2 SMNVEV (reference sequence). The chain's CDR3 is CASSLSNSGRDNEQFF. The CDR3 DNA follows: TGTGCCAGCAGTTTATCGAATAGCGGGAGGGACAATGAGCAGTTCTTC.

V and J are TRBV28 and TRBJ2-7, with 9 positions matching TRBD1. The CDR3 loop spans 15 amino acids. Germline lookup yields CDR1 MDHEN and CDR2 SYDVKM. Trimming removed 4 bases from V and 4 bases from J; junction bases left unmatched: 8. The CDR3 protein is CASSSAGTGNYEQYF. The CDR3 DNA reads as TGTGCCAGCAGTTCTGCCGGGACAGGGAATTACGAGCAGTACTTC.

This clone was counted a single time. The chain uses TRBV12-5 and TRBJ1-2; D is perhaps TRBD1 (6 bases). The V and J ends lost 2 bases and 0 bases respectively, with 10 bases between them. CDR1 is LGHNT, CDR2 FRNRAP, per germline. CDR3 size: 15 residues. CDR3 amino acids: CASGLNRDANYGYTF. The CDR3 DNA sequence: TGTGCTAGTGGTTTGAACAGGGATGCTAACTATGGCTACACCTTC.

J is TRBJ1-1 and V is TRBV21-1. TRBV21-1 is a pseudogene. This CDR3 is built from 16 residues. The CDR3 bases are TGTGCCAGCAGCATGGGACCCAGGTGGAGGGTCACTGAAGCTTTCTTT. It is translated as CASSMGPRWRVTEAFF.

CDR3 loop: CASSTRQGNEQYF. The CDR3 coding sequence is TGTGCCAGCTCTACGCGACAGGGAAACGAGCAGTACTTC. The chain couples TRBV12-3 or TRBV12-4 to TRBJ2-7; 7 bases match TRBD1. V lost 8 bases to trimming and J lost 5 bases; unmatched junction nucleotides: 9. This CDR3 comprises 13 residues.

This chain uses TRBV24-1 with TRBJ2-3; possibly TRBD2 for D (5 bases). Germline CDR1 is KGHDR and CDR2 is SFDVKD. V was clipped by 6 bases and J by 0 bases, with 12 bases between them. This CDR3 has 15 residues. CDR3 loop: CATSWGDTSTDTQYF. The CDR3, as DNA: TGTGCCACCAGTTGGGGAGACACAAGCACAGATACGCAGTATTTT.

The chain carries TRBV7-2 and TRBJ2-3; a weak D match, TRBD2 (6 bases). V gave up 6 bases and J gave up 4 bases, with 20 bases separating them. Per the germline V gene, CDR1 is SGHTA and CDR2 is FQGNSA. The CDR3 consists of 16 residues. The CDR3 sequence: CASRGQDGRGPDTQYF. In nucleotides, the CDR3 is TGTGCCAGCAGGGGCCAGGACGGGAGAGGGCCAGATACGCAGTATTTT. The variable domain in full, completed from reference TRBV7-2 and TRBJ2-3, reads GAGVSQSPSNKVTEKGKDVELRCDPISGHTALYWYRQSLGQGLEFLIYFQGNSAPDKSGLPSDRFSAERTGGSVSTLTIQRTQQEDSAVYLCASRGQDGRGPDTQYFGPGTRLTVL.

This rearrangement joins TRBV6-5 to TRBJ1-1; possibly TRBD1 for D (5 bases). The CDR3 length is 15 residues. Trimming stripped 2 bases from V and 3 bases from J, with 13 bases between. Germline V CDR1 and CDR2: MNHEY, SVGAGI. CDR3 sequence reads: CASSYGGGADTEAFF. The CDR3, as DNA: TGTGCCAGCAGTTACGGTGGAGGGGCGGACACTGAAGCTTTCTTT.

The rearrangement joins TRBV29-1 to TRBJ1-2, with unresolved D. Per germline, CDR1 SQVTM and CDR2 ANQGSEA. V lost 6 bases, J lost 5 bases, and 19 bases lay in between. The CDR3 covers 14 residues. The CDR3 loop reads CSVDEVVSGYGYTF. Written as DNA, the CDR3 is TGCAGCGTCGACGAGGTGGTCAGCGGATATGGCTACACCTTC. Together with reference TRBV29-1 and TRBJ1-2, the CDR3 gives the full variable domain: SAVISQKPSRDICQRGTSLTIQCQVDSQVTMMFWYRQQPGQSLTLIATANQGSEATYESGFVIDKFPISRPNLTFSTLTVSNMSPEDSSIYLCSVDEVVSGYGYTFGSGTRLTVV.

The chain carries TRBV19 and TRBJ1-1; 9 nucleotides match TRBD1. V was pared by 3 bases and J by 1 base, with 9 bases of the junction left unmatched. This CDR3 spans 17 amino acids. CDR1 LNHDA and CDR2 SQIVND come from the germline V gene (reference sequence). CDR3 residues: CASSMAQGAFSNTEAFF. CDR3 DNA sequence: TGTGCCAGTAGTATGGCACAGGGGGCATTTTCGAACACTGAAGCTTTCTTT.

This chain's CDR3 is CASSLGQGNYGYTF. In DNA form, the CDR3 reads TGCGCCAGCAGCTTGGGACAGGGCAACTATGGCTACACCTTC. The chain employs TRBV5-1 and TRBJ1-2; 7 bases align to TRBD1. This CDR3 comprises 14 residues. Germline V lookup: CDR1 SGHRS, CDR2 YFSETQ. Trimming took 0 bases from V and 2 from J; bases not matched to a gene: 1.

V gene TRBV5-1 combines with J gene TRBJ2-2; D is ambiguous. Germline-derived CDR1 and CDR2 are SGHRS and YFSETQ. The CDR3 has 13 residues. The V end was cut by 4 bases, the J end by 6 bases, with 10 bases between. The CDR3 nucleotides are TGCGCCAGCAGCCCGCCAGTTCCCGGGGAGCTGTTTTTT. Translated: CASSPPVPGELFF.

This chain uses TRBV14 with TRBJ2-5; D is possibly TRBD1 (6 bases). Germline CDR1 SGHDN, CDR2 FVKESK. This CDR3 contains 13 residues. V was trimmed by 3 bases and J by 4 bases, leaving 9 bases between them. The CDR3 sequence: CASSQVRGETQYF. DNA of the CDR3: TGTGCCAGCAGCCAGGTCAGGGGAGAGACCCAGTACTTC. Drawing the rest from reference TRBV14 and TRBJ2-5, the complete variable domain is EAGVTQFPSHSVIEKGQTVTLRCDPISGHDNLYWYRRVMGKEIKFLLHFVKESKQDESGMPNNRFLAERTGGTYSTLKVQPAELEDSGVYFCASSQVRGETQYFGPGTRLLVL.